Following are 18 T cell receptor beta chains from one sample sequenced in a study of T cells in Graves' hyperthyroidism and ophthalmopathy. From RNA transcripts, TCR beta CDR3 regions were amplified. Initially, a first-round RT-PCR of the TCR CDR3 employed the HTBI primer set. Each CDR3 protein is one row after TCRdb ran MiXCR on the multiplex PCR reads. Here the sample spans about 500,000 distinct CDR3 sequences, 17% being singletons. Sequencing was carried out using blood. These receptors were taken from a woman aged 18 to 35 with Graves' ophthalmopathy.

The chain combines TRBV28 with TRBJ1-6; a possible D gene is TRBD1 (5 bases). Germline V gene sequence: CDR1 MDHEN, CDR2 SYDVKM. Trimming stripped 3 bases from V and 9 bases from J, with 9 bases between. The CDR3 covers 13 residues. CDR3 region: CASSLGVGSPLHF. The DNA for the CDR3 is TGTGCCAGCAGTTTGGGGGTGGGTTCACCCCTCCACTTT.

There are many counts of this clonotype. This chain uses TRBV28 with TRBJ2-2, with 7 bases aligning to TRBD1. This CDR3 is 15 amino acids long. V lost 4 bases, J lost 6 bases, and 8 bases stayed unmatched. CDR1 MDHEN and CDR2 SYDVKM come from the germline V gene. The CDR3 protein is CASSSPPGQAGELFF. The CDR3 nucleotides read TGTGCCAGCAGTTCCCCCCCCGGACAGGCCGGGGAGCTGTTTTTT.

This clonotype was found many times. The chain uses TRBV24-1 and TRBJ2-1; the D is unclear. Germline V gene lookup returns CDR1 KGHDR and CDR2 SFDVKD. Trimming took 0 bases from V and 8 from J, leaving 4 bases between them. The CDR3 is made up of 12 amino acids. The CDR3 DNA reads TGTGCCACCAGTGATTTGGCCGATGAGCAGTTCTTC. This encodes CATSDLADEQFF.

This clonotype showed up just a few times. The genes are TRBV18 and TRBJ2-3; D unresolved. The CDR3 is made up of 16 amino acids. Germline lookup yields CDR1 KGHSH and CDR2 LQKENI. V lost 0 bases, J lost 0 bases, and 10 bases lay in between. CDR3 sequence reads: CASSPPILGSTDTQYF. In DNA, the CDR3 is TGTGCCAGCTCACCACCGATATTAGGGAGCACAGATACGCAGTATTTT.

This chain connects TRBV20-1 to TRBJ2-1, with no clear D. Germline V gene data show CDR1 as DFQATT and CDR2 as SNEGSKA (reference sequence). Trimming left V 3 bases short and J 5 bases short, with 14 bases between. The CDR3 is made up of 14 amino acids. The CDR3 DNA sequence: TGCAGTGCTAGGTATGGGTTTTCCAACAATGAGCAGTTCTTC. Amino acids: CSARYGFSNNEQFF.

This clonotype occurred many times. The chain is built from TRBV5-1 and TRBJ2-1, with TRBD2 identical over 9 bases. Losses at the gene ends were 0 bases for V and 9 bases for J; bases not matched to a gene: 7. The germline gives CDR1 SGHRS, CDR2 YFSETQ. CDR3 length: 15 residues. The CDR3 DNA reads TGCGCCAGCAGCTTGGAAGGCGGGGGGGTTGTTGAGCAGTTCTTC. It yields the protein CASSLEGGGVVEQFF. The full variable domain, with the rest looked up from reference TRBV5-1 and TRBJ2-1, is KAGVTQTPRYLIKTRGQQVTLSCSPISGHRSVSWYQQTPGQGLQFLFEYFSETQRNKGNFPGRFSGRQFSNSRSEMNVSTLELGDSALYLCASSLEGGGVVEQFFGPGTRLTVL.

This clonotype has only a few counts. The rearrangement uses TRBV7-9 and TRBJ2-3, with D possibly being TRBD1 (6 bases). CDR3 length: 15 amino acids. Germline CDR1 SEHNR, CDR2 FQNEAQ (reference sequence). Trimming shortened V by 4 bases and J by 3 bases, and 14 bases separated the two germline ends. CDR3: CASSSSRDMTDTQYF. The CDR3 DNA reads TGTGCCAGCAGCTCGAGCAGGGACATGACAGATACGCAGTATTTT.

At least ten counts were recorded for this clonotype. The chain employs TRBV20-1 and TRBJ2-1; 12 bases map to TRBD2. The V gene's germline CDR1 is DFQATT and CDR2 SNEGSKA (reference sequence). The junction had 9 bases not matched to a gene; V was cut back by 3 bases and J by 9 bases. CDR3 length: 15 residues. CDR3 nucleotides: TGCAGTGCTAGTTCTAGCGGGAGGGATCATGGTGAGCAGTTCTTC. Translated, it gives CSASSSGRDHGEQFF.

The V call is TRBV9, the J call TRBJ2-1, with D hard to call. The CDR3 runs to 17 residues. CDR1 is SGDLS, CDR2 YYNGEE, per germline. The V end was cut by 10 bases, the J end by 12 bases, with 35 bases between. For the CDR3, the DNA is TGTGCCCCCCCGGCAGGCGGCAGTGATCAGATGTATTCCCCGCAGTTCTTC. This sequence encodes CAPPAGGSDQMYSPQFF.

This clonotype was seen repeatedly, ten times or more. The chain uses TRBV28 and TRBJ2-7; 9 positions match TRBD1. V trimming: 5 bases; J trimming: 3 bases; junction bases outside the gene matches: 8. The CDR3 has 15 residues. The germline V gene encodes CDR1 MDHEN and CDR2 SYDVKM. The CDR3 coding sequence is TGTGCCAGCAGTGGTGGACAGGGGAGGGTCTACGAGCAGTACTTC. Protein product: CASSGGQGRVYEQYF.

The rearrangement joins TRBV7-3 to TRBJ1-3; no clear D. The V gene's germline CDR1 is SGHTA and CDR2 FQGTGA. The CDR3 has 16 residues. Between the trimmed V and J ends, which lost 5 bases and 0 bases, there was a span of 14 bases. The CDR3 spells CASSPQRRASGNTIYF. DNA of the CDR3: TGTGCCAGCAGCCCTCAACGGCGGGCCTCTGGAAACACCATATATTTT.

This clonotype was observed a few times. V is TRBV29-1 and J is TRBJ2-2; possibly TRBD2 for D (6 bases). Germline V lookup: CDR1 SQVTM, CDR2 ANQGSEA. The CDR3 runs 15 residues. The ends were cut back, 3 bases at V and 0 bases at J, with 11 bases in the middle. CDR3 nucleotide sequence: TGCAGCGTTGAGAGCGGGCGTACGAACACCGGGGAGCTGTTTTTT. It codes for CSVESGRTNTGELFF.

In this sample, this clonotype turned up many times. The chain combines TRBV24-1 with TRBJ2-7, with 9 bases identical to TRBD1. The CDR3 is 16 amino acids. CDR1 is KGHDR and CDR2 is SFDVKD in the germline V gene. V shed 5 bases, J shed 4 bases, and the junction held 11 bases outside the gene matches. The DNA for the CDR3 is TGTGCCACCAGTGGACTAACCGGGACAGGGAGGTACGAGCAGTACTTC. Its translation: CATSGLTGTGRYEQYF.

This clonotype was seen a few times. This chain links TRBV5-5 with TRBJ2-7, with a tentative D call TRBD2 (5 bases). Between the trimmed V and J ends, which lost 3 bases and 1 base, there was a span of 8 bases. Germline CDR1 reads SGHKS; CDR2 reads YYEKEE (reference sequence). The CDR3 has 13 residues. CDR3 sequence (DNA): TGTGCCAGCAGCTCGACTACGTCCTACGAGCAGTACTTC. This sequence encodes CASSSTTSYEQYF.

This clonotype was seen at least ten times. This CDR3 is CAWSNVRNTEAFF. CDR3 nucleotides: TGTGCCTGGAGTAATGTCAGGAACACTGAAGCTTTCTTT. The chain recombines TRBV30 with TRBJ1-1; the D is unclear. This CDR3 region has 13 residues. V gave up 2 bases and J gave up 1 base, with 8 bases separating them. Germline CDR1 reads GTSNPN; CDR2 reads SVGIG (reference sequence).

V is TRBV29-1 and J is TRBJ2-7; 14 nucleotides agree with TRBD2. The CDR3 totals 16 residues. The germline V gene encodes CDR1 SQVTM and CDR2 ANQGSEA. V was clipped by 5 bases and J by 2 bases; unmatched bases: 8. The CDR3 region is CSVKSGTSGSTYEQYF. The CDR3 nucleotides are TGCAGCGTTAAATCCGGGACTAGCGGGAGCACCTACGAGCAGTACTTC.

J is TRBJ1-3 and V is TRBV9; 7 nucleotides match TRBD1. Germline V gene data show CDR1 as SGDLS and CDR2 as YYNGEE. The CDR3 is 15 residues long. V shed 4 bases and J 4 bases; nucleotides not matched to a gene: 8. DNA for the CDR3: TGTGCCAGCAGCCGATCAGGGGGTGCAGGAAACACCATATATTTT. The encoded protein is CASSRSGGAGNTIYF.

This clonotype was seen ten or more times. CDR3 protein: CASSTMGGNYGYTF. The DNA of the CDR3 is TGTGCCAGCAGCACTATGGGGGGAAACTATGGCTACACCTTC. V gene TRBV28 combines with J gene TRBJ1-2, with a weak D call TRBD1 (5 bases). The CDR3 extends over 14 amino acids. V lost 6 bases and J 2 bases, leaving 13 bases between the germline ends. The germline CDR1 and CDR2 sequences are MDHEN and SYDVKM.